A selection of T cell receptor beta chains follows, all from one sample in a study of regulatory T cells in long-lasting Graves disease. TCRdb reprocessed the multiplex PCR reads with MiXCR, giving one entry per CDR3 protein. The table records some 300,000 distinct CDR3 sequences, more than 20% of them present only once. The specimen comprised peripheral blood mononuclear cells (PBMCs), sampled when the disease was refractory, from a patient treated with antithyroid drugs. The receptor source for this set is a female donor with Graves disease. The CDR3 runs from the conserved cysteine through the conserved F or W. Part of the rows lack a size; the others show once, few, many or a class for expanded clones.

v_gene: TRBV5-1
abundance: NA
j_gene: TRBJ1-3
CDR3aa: CASSLSGASGNTIYF

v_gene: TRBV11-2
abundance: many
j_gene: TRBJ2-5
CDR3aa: CASSPGLAGWEETQYF

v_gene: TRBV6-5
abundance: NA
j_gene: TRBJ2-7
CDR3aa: CASSYLKSGTGSYEQYF

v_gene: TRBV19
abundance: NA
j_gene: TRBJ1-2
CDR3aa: CASTGSVGYTF

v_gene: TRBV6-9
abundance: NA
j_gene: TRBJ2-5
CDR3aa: CASSYAPGGGQETQYF

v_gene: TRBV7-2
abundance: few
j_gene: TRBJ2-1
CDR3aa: CASSLAATQGYNEQFF

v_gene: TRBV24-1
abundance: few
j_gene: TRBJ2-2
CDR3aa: CATSDLPGGQGDTGELFF

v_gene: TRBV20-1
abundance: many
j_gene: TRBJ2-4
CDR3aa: CSARPGQGLDIQYF

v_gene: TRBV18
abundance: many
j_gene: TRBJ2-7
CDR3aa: CGDSYEQYF

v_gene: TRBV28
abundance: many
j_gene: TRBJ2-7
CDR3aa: CASSGTSGRAYEQYF

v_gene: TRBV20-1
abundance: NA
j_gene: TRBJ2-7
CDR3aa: CSAATSEWTYEQYF

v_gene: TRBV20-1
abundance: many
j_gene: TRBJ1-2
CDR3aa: CSARRSQGYTF

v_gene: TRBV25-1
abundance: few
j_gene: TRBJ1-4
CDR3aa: CASSEFGGRGRNEKLFF

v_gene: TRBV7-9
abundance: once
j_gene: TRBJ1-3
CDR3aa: CASRSRDNRNTIYF

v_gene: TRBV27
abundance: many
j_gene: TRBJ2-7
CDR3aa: CASSPRQGAYEQYF

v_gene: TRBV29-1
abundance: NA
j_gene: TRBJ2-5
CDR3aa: CSASGGAETQYF

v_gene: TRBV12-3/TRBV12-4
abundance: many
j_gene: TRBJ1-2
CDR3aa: CASSGTGGFGYTF

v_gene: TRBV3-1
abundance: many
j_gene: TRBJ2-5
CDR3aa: CASSQGLAGDLRQETQYF

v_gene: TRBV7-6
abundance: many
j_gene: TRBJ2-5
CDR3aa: CASSLGQGAETQYF

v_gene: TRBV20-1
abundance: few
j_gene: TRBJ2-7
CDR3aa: CGVPGISSYEQYF

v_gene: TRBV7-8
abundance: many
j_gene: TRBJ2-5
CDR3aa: CASSPTSGEETQYF

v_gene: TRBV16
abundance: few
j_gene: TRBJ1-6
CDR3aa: CASSQTMDGVNSPLHF

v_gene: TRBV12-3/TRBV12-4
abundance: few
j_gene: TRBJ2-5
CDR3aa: CASSSSGGGVETQYF

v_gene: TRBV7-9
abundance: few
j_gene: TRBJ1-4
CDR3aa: CASSLFPNTEKLFF

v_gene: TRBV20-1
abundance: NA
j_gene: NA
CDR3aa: CSAQGQEKETQYF

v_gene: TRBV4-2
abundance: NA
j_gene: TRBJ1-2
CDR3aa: CASSQVGTDYGGYTF

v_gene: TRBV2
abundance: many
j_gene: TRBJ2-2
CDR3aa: CASLRQGNTGELFF

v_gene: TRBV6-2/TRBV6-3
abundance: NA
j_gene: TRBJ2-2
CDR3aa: CASGRGRTGELFF

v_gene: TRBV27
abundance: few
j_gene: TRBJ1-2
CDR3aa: CASSIGPTGAYGYTF

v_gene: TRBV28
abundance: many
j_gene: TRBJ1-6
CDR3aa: CASSPTGTGLNSPLHF

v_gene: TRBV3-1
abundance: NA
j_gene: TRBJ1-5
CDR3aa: CASSQVGTGSNQPQHF

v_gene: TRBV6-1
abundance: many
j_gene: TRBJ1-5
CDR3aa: CASSQGRSNQPQHF

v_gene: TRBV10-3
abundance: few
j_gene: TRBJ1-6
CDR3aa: CAISGLDNSPLHF

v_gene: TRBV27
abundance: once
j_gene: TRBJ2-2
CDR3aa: CASRINTRGTGELFF

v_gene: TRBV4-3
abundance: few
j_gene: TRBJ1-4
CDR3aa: CASSPYRFAEKLFF

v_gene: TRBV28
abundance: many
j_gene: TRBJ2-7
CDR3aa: CASSFFSGIEQYF

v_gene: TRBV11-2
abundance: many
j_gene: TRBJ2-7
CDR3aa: CASSLERTGKSTYEQYF

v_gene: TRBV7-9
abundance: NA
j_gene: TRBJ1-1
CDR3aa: CASSLGFEGTEAFF

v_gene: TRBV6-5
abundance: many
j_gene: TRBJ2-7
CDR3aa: CASSYKPPGLVHHEQYF

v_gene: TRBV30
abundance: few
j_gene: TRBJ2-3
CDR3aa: CAGSVLAADTQYF

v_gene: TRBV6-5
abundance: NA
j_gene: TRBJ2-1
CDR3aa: CASSYRGLAGEFF

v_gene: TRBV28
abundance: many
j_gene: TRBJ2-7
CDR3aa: CASSLGIAGGRYEQYF

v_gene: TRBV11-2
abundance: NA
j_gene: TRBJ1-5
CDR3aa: CASSSGLDQPQHF

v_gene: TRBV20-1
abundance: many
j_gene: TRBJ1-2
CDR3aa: CSALKDLYGYTF

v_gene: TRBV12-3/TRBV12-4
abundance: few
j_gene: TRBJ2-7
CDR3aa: CASSFYGASYEQYF

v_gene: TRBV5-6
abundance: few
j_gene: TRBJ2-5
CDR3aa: CASSLRSGAGVEETQYF

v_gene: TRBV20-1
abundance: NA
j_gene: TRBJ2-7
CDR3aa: CSAGKAKGLVYHEQYF

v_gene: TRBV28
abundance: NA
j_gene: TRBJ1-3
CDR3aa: CASSLWKTGSGNTIYF

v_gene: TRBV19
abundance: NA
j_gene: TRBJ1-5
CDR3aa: CASSIRQGVSNQPQHF

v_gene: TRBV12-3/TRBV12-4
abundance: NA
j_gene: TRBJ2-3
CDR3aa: CASSSPGASGRTNVWVADTQYF